This passage covers 7 T cell receptor beta chains from one sample sequenced in a study of T cells in localized non-small cell lung cancer. Here immunoSEQ multiplex PCR was the method, and the copy in TCRdb shows in-frame clones only, minus some. The table has tens of thousands of clones, 80% to 90% seen once; the top ten hold about 15%. Material: peripheral blood, obtained before any cancer treatment. Receptors originate from a man aged 35 to 69 with stage I squamous cell lung carcinoma.

This clone was recorded a few times. V and J are TRBV14 and TRBJ1-1; D may be TRBD1 (6 bases). This CDR3 contains 13 residues. CDR1 and CDR2 from the germline V gene are SGHDN and FVKESK. V lost 5 bases and J 1 base, leaving 8 bases between the germline ends. The CDR3 DNA follows: TGTGCCAGCAGCATACAGGGGAACACTGAAGCTTTCTTT. Amino acid sequence: CASSIQGNTEAFF. Based on the CDR3 plus reference TRBV14 and TRBJ1-1, the full variable domain is EAGVTQFPSHSVIEKGQTVTLRCDPISGHDNLYWYRRVMGKEIKFLLHFVKESKQDESGMPNNRFLAERTGGTYSTLKVQPAELEDSGVYFCASSIQGNTEAFFGQGTRLTVV.

V and J are TRBV27 and TRBJ2-1; 12 positions match TRBD1. In germline, CDR1 is MNHEY, CDR2 SMNVEV (reference sequence). CDR3 length equals 14 residues. The junction had 9 bases not matched to a gene; V was cut back by 10 bases and J by 8 bases. The CDR3 loop reads CATKGQGAVHEQFF. The CDR3 DNA reads as TGTGCCACCAAGGGACAGGGGGCCGTGCATGAGCAGTTCTTC.

The chain has TRBV30 and TRBJ2-7, with a weak D call TRBD1 (5 bases). Germline values: CDR1 GTSNPN, CDR2 SVGIG (reference sequence). The CDR3 runs to 12 residues. Trimming shortened V by 4 bases and J by 7 bases, and 14 bases separated the two germline ends. The CDR3 loop reads CAWTSWTREQYF. DNA for the CDR3: TGTGCCTGGACTTCCTGGACAAGGGAGCAGTACTTC.

The V gene is TRBV5-1, the J gene TRBJ1-4; D not certain. V was shortened by 1 base and J by 0 bases, with 4 bases between the two germline ends. This CDR3 region has 14 residues. Germline V gene lookup returns CDR1 SGHRS and CDR2 YFSETQ. The CDR3 bases are TGCGCCAGCAGCTTGATATCAACTAATGAAAAACTGTTTTTT. Its translation is CASSLISTNEKLFF.

This chain joins TRBV5-1 and TRBJ2-3; the match to TRBD2 covers 7 bases. V was pared by 4 bases and J by 4 bases, with 6 bases of the junction left unmatched. Per germline, CDR1 SGHRS and CDR2 YFSETQ. The CDR3 contains 14 residues. CDR3 sequence: CASSHSRGADTQYF. DNA for the CDR3: TGCGCCAGCAGCCATAGCCGGGGGGCAGATACGCAGTATTTT.

The CDR3 loop reads CASSLGQDTEAFF. DNA for the CDR3: TGTGCCAGCTCACTCGGACAGGACACTGAAGCTTTCTTT. V and J are TRBV18 and TRBJ1-1; 7 bases match TRBD1. Germline V gene lookup returns CDR1 KGHSH and CDR2 LQKENI. V shed 4 bases, J shed 3 bases, and the junction held 2 bases outside the gene matches. This CDR3 has 13 residues. The whole variable domain, remainder taken from reference TRBV18 and TRBJ1-1, is NAGVMQNPRHLVRRRGQEARLRCSPMKGHSHVYWYRQLPEEGLKFMVYLQKENIIDESGMPKERFSAEFPKEGPSILRIQQVVRGDSAAYFCASSLGQDTEAFFGQGTRLTVV.

The CDR3 coding sequence is TGTGCCAGTAGTCCCCCAAGGGGGATGAACACTGAAGCTTTCTTT. This sequence encodes CASSPPRGMNTEAFF. The genes are TRBV19 and TRBJ1-1; tentative D call: TRBD1 (6 bases). Germline V lookup: CDR1 LNHDA, CDR2 SQIVND (reference sequence). The CDR3 contains 15 residues. Trimming cost V 5 bases and J 0 bases, with 13 bases left between them.